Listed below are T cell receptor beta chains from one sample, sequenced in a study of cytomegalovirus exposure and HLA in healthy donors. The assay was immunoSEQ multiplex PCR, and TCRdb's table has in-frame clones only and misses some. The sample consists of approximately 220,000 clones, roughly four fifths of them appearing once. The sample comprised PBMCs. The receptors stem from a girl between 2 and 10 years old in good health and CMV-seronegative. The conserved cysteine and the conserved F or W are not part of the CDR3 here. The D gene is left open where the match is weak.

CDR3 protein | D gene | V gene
ASSLGAERYNEQF | - | TRBV27
ASSSGAETQY | - | TRBV7-9
ASSPVQSRAEQY | - | TRBV5-1
ASSRRRGAGRD | TRBD2 | TRBV10-2
ASSLDRGRYEQY | TRBD1 | TRBV5-4
ASRLTGEDYEQY | TRBD1 | TRBV6-5
ASPGAGQGLRDEQF | TRBD1 | TRBV2
ASSFDSSYEQY | - | TRBV5-6
ASSLRGVWRDTQY | TRBD2 | TRBV13
ASSESGRAYNEQF | TRBD2 | TRBV10-1
ASSEGAVVEQY | - | TRBV6-1